These 23 T cell receptor beta chains came from one sample sequenced in a study of regulatory T cells in long-lasting Graves disease. Construction of the TCR beta libraries employed iRepertoire HTBI primers in conjunction with Arm-PCR of CDR3 regions. Each CDR3 protein gets one entry after TCRdb re-called the multiplex PCR reads with MiXCR. Altogether 300,000 to 450,000 distinct CDR3 sequences are present, roughly a sixth being singletons, with the ten largest covering approximately 22%. Time point defined: newly diagnosed GD, antithyroid drugs for less than 3 months. PBMCs were the source of the RNA used for TCR sequencing. Material: peripheral blood mononuclear cells (PBMCs), obtained at new diagnosis, from a patient treated with antithyroid drugs. Receptors originate from a female donor with Graves disease.

The J gene is TRBJ2-2, the V gene TRBV6-6; TRBD1 matches 10 bases. Trimming cost V 0 bases and J 5 bases; bases outside gene matches: 3. Germline CDR1 is MNHNY and CDR2 is SVGAGI (reference sequence). This CDR3 comprises 16 residues. As DNA, the CDR3 is TGTGCCAGCAGTTACTCGAGGACAGGGGGAACCGGGGAGCTGTTTTTT. This translates into CASSYSRTGGTGELFF.

The DNA for the CDR3 is TGCGCCAGCAGTTCAGGGCCCCAAGAGACCCAGTACTTC. Translating gives CASSSGPQETQYF. This chain links TRBV5-1 with TRBJ2-5; D is perhaps TRBD1 (5 bases). V lost 5 bases and J lost 1, with 9 bases in between. The CDR3 sequence is 13 residues long. Germline CDR1 SGHRS, CDR2 YFSETQ.

This clonotype was seen many times. The chain joins TRBV11-2 to TRBJ2-7, with TRBD2 matching over 7 bases. The CDR3 length is 19 residues. CDR1 is SGHAT, CDR2 FQNNGV, per germline. V was pared by 5 bases and J by 2 bases, with 21 bases of the junction left unmatched. DNA for the CDR3: TGTGCCAGCAGCCCCGGAGGTTGGCTAGCGGAACCTATACCCTACGAGCAGTACTTC. Amino acid sequence: CASSPGGWLAEPIPYEQYF.

There are many counts of this clonotype. This chain links TRBV30 with TRBJ1-1, with 8 bases matching TRBD1. In germline, CDR1 is GTSNPN, CDR2 SVGIG (reference sequence). V lost 1 base, J lost 4 bases, and 5 bases stayed unmatched. This CDR3 spans 14 amino acids. The CDR3 nucleotides read TGTGCCTGGAGTGCAGGGGACAGGAGCACTGAAGCTTTCTTT. Its protein is CAWSAGDRSTEAFF.

The rearrangement links TRBV7-2 to TRBJ2-1; tentative D call: TRBD2 (6 bases). Trimming pared 1 base from V and 7 bases from J, leaving 11 bases between. There are 14 residues in the CDR3. CDR1 and CDR2 (germline): SGHTA, FQGNSA. The CDR3 nucleotides are TGTGCCAGCAGCTTAGAGGCCGGGAGTAATGAGCAGTTCTTC. This codes for CASSLEAGSNEQFF.

This clonotype was found many times. V gene TRBV2 combines with J gene TRBJ2-2; D not resolved. Trimming pared 7 bases from V and 4 bases from J, leaving 13 bases between. The CDR3 consists of 14 residues. The V gene's germline CDR1 is SNHLY and CDR2 FYNNEI. The CDR3: CASTPLGITGELFF. The CDR3 DNA reads TGTGCCAGCACCCCCCTCGGCATCACCGGGGAGCTGTTTTTT.

This clonotype was recorded a few times. The chain has TRBV14 and TRBJ1-1; the D gene is possibly TRBD1 (5 bases). CDR3 size: 15 residues. Germline assignment: CDR1 SGHDN and CDR2 FVKESK. Trimming removed 6 bases from V and 0 bases from J, with 14 bases in between. CDR3 loop: CASRKGLHLNTEAFF. In DNA form, the CDR3 reads TGTGCCAGCAGGAAGGGACTGCATTTGAACACTGAAGCTTTCTTT.

The table lists this clonotype with many counts. CDR3 loop: CASSPGVDQPQHF. Here the CDR3 DNA reads TGTGCCAGCTCACCGGGGGTCGATCAGCCCCAGCATTTT. The chain links TRBV18 to TRBJ1-5; D perhaps matches TRBD1 (5 bases). From germline, CDR1 is KGHSH and CDR2 LQKENI. The length of the CDR3 is 13 residues. Trimming removed 3 bases at V and 5 bases at J, with 8 bases between.

The table lists this clonotype with a few counts. The gene calls are TRBV12-3 or TRBV12-4 and TRBJ2-3; the D gene is possibly TRBD2 (6 bases). The CDR3 runs to 15 residues. Trimming cost V 3 bases and J 1 base, with 11 bases left between them. The CDR3, as DNA: TGTGCCAGCAGTTTGTCACGCGGGGGCACAGATACGCAGTATTTT. Translating gives CASSLSRGGTDTQYF.

The J gene is TRBJ2-1, the V gene TRBV7-6; weak D call: TRBD2 (7 bases). This CDR3 spans 16 amino acids. From germline, CDR1 is SGHVS and CDR2 FNYEAQ. Between the trimmed V and J ends, which lost 0 bases and 7 bases, there was a span of 16 bases. CDR3 protein: CASSLAWPGGGNEQFF. CDR3 sequence (DNA): TGTGCCAGCAGCTTAGCGTGGCCGGGGGGCGGAAATGAGCAGTTCTTC.

The rearrangement uses TRBV15 and TRBJ2-2; 8 bases are shared with TRBD1. The germline CDR1 and CDR2 sequences are LNHNV and YYDKDF (reference sequence). Trimming took 6 bases from V and 6 from J; bases not matched to a gene: 6. The CDR3 loop spans 14 amino acids. The CDR3 DNA reads as TGTGCCACCAGTCAGGGGGCGCTCCCCGGGGAGCTGTTTTTT. Its translation is CATSQGALPGELFF.

This clonotype was recorded at least ten times. V usage is TRBV7-6 and J usage is TRBJ2-6, with 7 nucleotides matching TRBD1. V gave up 5 bases and J gave up 0 bases; unmatched junction bases: 13. The CDR3 is 19 amino acids. Germline V gene data show CDR1 as SGHVS and CDR2 as FNYEAQ. This CDR3 reads CASSPYADRYDSGANVLTF. DNA of the CDR3: TGTGCCAGCAGCCCGTATGCGGACAGGTACGACTCTGGGGCCAACGTCCTGACTTTC. Full variable domain (missing parts from reference TRBV7-6 and TRBJ2-6): GAGVSQSPRYKVTKRGQDVALRCDPISGHVSLYWYRQALGQGPEFLTYFNYEAQQDKSGLPNDRFSAERPEGSISTLTIQRTEQRDSAMYRCASSPYADRYDSGANVLTFGAGSRLTVL.

In this sample, this clonotype turned up many times. The chain has TRBV7-9 and TRBJ2-7, with TRBD1 as a possible D gene (6 bases). The germline V gene has CDR1 SEHNR and CDR2 FQNEAQ (reference sequence). The CDR3 loop spans 11 amino acids. Trimming removed 8 bases at V and 6 bases at J, with 11 bases between. For the CDR3, the DNA is TGTGCCAGCGAACAGGGTTCCGAGCAGTACTTC. Its translation is CASEQGSEQYF.

This clonotype was observed a few times. V is TRBV20-1 and J is TRBJ2-7; TRBD2 matches 8 bases. This CDR3 has 15 amino acids. CDR1 is DFQATT and CDR2 is SNEGSKA in the germline V gene (reference sequence). The junction had 9 bases not matched to a gene; V was cut back by 2 bases and J by 3 bases. The CDR3 loop reads CSARSRGGPNYEQYF. The DNA for the CDR3 is TGCAGTGCTAGATCCCGGGGGGGACCTAACTACGAGCAGTACTTC.

V gene TRBV12-3 or TRBV12-4 combines with J gene TRBJ2-7; D may be TRBD1 (6 bases). Between the trimmed V and J ends, which lost 8 bases and 1 base, there was a span of 24 bases. The CDR3 contains 17 residues. This CDR3 is CASGTRSSYIRSYEQYF. CDR3 DNA: TGTGCCAGCGGGACAAGGAGTTCTTACATCCGTTCCTACGAGCAGTACTTC.

This clonotype was detected only a few times. The V and J genes are TRBV24-1 and TRBJ1-5, with TRBD1 as a possible D gene (6 bases). The CDR3 covers 16 residues. Germline V CDR1 and CDR2: KGHDR, SFDVKD. The V end lost 1 base, the J end lost 7 bases, and 16 bases lay between the germline ends. CDR3 coding DNA: TGTGCCACCAGTGATTTACCACAGGGAAGGAGACAGCCCCAGCATTTT. Protein: CATSDLPQGRRQPQHF.

The V and J genes are TRBV19 and TRBJ1-4; 9 bases line up with TRBD1. V lost 7 bases to trimming and J lost 5 bases; unmatched junction nucleotides: 8. The CDR3 is 15 residues long. Germline CDR1 LNHDA, CDR2 SQIVND (reference sequence). The CDR3 region has the DNA TGTGCCAGTACCCTCTACGGGACAGGGAATGAAAAACTGTTTTTT. It encodes CASTLYGTGNEKLFF. Complete variable domain (other parts from reference TRBV19 and TRBJ1-4): DGGITQSPKYLFRKEGQNVTLSCEQNLNHDAMYWYRQDPGQGLRLIYYSQIVNDFQKGDIAEGYSVSREKKESFPLTVTSAQKNPTAFYLCASTLYGTGNEKLFFGSGTQLSVL.

This clonotype was found a few times. This chain uses TRBV25-1 with TRBJ2-6; the D gene is possibly TRBD2 (6 bases). Looked up from germline, CDR1 is MGHDK and CDR2 is SYGVNS. The CDR3 extends over 17 amino acids. The V end lost 4 bases, the J end lost 2 bases, and 15 bases lay between the germline ends. CDR3 in amino acids: CASSVGTPTPGANVLTF. In DNA form, the CDR3 reads TGTGCCAGCAGTGTAGGGACTCCGACCCCTGGGGCCAACGTCCTGACTTTC.

This clonotype was found many times. This chain uses TRBV28 with TRBJ2-1; 10 bases are shared with TRBD2. J was trimmed by 10 bases and V by 6 bases; bases with no gene match: 12. The CDR3 has 15 residues. The germline gives CDR1 MDHEN, CDR2 SYDVKM. CDR3 loop: CASRSGTSVGDEQFF. The CDR3 region has the DNA TGTGCCAGCAGGTCCGGGACTAGCGTTGGGGACGAGCAGTTCTTC.

In this sample, this clonotype turned up many times. The chain is built from TRBV6-1 and TRBJ1-5, with 7 bases lining up with TRBD1. With V trimmed by 4 bases and J by 5 bases, 8 bases remained unmatched. Germline lookup yields CDR1 MNHNS and CDR2 SASEGT. CDR3 length: 15 residues. The CDR3 region is CASSARDRNYQPQHF. The CDR3 DNA is TGTGCCAGCAGTGCCAGGGACAGAAATTATCAGCCCCAGCATTTT.

This clonotype was seen ten or more times. The chain combines TRBV7-9 with TRBJ2-7; no firm D call. The CDR3 is 12 residues long. The germline gives CDR1 SEHNR, CDR2 FQNEAQ (reference sequence). Trimming took 5 bases from V and 4 from J, leaving 9 bases between them. The CDR3 region is CASSAPGYEQYF. For the CDR3, the DNA is TGTGCCAGCAGCGCCCCCGGGTACGAGCAGTACTTC. The full variable domain, its missing parts supplied by reference TRBV7-9 and TRBJ2-7, is DTGVSQNPRHKITKRGQNVTFRCDPISEHNRLYWYRQTLGQGPEFLTYFQNEAQLEKSRLLSDRFSAERPKGSFSTLEIQRTEQGDSAMYLCASSAPGYEQYFGPGTRLTVT.

This clonotype was recorded at least ten times. V and J are TRBV12-3 or TRBV12-4 and TRBJ2-1; no clear D. V was clipped by 7 bases and J by 5 bases, with 15 bases between them. CDR3 size: 14 residues. The CDR3 is CASTPPWGHNEQFF. In nucleotides, the CDR3 is TGTGCCAGCACCCCCCCGTGGGGTCACAATGAGCAGTTCTTC.

The genes are TRBV5-1 and TRBJ2-3, with 11 nucleotides matching TRBD2. Germline CDR1 is SGHRS and CDR2 is YFSETQ. This CDR3 is 16 amino acids long. Trimming took 7 bases from V and 2 from J; bases not matched to a gene: 9. CDR3 in amino acids: CASGPGTSGSTDTQYF. DNA of the CDR3: TGCGCCAGCGGACCCGGGACTAGCGGATCCACAGATACGCAGTATTTT. Using reference TRBV5-1 and TRBJ2-3 for the parts outside the CDR3, the full variable domain is KAGVTQTPRYLIKTRGQQVTLSCSPISGHRSVSWYQQTPGQGLQFLFEYFSETQRNKGNFPGRFSGRQFSNSRSEMNVSTLELGDSALYLCASGPGTSGSTDTQYFGPGTRLTVL.